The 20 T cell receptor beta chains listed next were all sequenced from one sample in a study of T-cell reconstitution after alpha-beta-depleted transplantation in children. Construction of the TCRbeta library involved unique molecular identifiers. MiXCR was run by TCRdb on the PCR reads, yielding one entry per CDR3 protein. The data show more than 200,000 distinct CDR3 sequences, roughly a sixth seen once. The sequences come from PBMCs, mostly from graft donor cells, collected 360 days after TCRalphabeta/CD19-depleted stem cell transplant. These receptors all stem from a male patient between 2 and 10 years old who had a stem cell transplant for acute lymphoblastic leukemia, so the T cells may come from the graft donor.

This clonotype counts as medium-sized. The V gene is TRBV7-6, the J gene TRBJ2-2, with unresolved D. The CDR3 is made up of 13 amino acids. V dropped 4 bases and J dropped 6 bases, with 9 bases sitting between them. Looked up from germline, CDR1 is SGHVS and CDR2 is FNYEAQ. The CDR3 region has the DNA TGTGCCAGCAGCTGGGGTGGTCCCGGGGAGCTGTTTTTT. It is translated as CASSWGGPGELFF. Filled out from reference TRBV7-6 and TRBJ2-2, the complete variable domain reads GAGVSQSPRYKVTKRGQDVALRCDPISGHVSLYWYRQALGQGPEFLTYFNYEAQQDKSGLPNDRFSAERPEGSISTLTIQRTEQRDSAMYRCASSWGGPGELFFGEGSRLTVL.

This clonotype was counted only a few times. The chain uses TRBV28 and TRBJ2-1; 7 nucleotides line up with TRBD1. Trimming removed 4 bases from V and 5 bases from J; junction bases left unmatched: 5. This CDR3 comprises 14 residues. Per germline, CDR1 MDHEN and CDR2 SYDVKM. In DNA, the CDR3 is TGTGCCAGCAGTTCTTCCGGGACAGACAATGAGCAGTTCTTC. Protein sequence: CASSSSGTDNEQFF.

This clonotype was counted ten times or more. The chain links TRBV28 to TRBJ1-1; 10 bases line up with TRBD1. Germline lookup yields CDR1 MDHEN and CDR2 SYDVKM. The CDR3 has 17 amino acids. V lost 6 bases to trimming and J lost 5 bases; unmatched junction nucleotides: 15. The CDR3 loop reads CASSLSLYGQGGTEAFF. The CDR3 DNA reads TGTGCCAGCAGCTTAAGCCTATACGGACAGGGGGGAACTGAAGCTTTCTTT.

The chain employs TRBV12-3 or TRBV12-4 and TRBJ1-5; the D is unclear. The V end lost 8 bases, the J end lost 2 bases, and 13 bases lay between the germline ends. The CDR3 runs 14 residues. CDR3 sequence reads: CASSRWAGNQPQHF. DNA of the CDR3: TGTGCCAGCTCCCGATGGGCCGGCAATCAGCCCCAGCATTTT.

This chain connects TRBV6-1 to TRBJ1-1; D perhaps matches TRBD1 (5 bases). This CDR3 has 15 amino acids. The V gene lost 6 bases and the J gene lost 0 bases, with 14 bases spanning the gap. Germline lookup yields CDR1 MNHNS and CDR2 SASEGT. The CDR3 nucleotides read TGTGCCAGCAGGCACGAGGGGTTCATGAACACTGAAGCTTTCTTT. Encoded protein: CASRHEGFMNTEAFF.

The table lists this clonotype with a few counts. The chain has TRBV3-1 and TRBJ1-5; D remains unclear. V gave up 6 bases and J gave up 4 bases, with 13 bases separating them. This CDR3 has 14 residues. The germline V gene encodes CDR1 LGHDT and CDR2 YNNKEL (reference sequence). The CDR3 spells CASSSEENNQPQHF. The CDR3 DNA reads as TGTGCCAGCAGTTCCGAGGAAAATAATCAGCCCCAGCATTTT.

In nucleotides, the CDR3 is TGTGCCAGCATGCCGCAGGACTCTGGAAACACCATATATTTT. It encodes CASMPQDSGNTIYF. The V and J genes are TRBV2 and TRBJ1-3; D not certain. Germline lookup yields CDR1 SNHLY and CDR2 FYNNEI. V shed 7 bases and J shed 0 bases, with 10 bases lying between them. This CDR3 contains 14 residues. Based on the CDR3 plus reference TRBV2 and TRBJ1-3, the full variable domain is EPEVTQTPSHQVTQMGQEVILRCVPISNHLYFYWYRQILGQKVEFLVSFYNNEISEKSEIFDDQFSVERPDGSNFTLKIRSTKLEDSAMYFCASMPQDSGNTIYFGEGSWLTVV.

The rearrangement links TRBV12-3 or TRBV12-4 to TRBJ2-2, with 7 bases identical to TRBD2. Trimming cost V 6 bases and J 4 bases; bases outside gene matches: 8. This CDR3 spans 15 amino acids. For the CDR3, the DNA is TGTGCCAGCAGGTTAAAGCGGGGAGCCACCGGGGAGCTGTTTTTT. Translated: CASRLKRGATGELFF.

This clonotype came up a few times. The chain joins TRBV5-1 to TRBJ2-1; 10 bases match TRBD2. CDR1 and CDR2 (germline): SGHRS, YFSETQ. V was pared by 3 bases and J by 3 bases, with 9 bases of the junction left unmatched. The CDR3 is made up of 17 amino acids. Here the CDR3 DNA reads TGCGCCAGCAGCTGGTTGAGCGGGGGGGCAAGCTACAATGAGCAGTTCTTC. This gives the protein CASSWLSGGASYNEQFF.

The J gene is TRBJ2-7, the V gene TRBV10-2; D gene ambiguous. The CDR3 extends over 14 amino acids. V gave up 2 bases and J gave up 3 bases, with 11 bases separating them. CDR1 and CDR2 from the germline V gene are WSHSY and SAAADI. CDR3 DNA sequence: TGCGCCAGCAGTGAGATGACTCCGTACTACGAGCAGTACTTC. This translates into CASSEMTPYYEQYF.

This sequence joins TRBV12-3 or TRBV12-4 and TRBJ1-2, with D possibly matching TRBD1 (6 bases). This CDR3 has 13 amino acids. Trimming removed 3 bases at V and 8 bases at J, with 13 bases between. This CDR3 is CASSLGAGGGYTF. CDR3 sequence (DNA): TGTGCCAGCAGTTTGGGGGCGGGGGGAGGCTACACCTTC.

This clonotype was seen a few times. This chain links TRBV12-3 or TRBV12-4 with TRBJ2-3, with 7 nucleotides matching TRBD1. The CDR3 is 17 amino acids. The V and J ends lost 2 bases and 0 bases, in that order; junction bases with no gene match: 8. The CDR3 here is CASSLKMGQTSTDTQYF. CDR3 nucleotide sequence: TGTGCCAGCAGTTTAAAAATGGGACAGACCAGCACAGATACGCAGTATTTT.

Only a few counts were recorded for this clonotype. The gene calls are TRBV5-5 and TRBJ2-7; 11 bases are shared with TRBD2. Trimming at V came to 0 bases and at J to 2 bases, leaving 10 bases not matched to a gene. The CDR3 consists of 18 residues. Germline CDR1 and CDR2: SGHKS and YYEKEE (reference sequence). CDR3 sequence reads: CASSLGLAGSRIAYEQYF. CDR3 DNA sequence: TGTGCCAGCAGCTTGGGACTAGCGGGGTCCCGAATCGCCTACGAGCAGTACTTC. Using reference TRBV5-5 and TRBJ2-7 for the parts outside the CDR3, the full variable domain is DAGVTQSPTHLIKTRGQQVTLRCSPISGHKSVSWYQQVLGQGPQFIFQYYEKEERGRGNFPDRFSARQFPNYSSELNVNALLLGDSALYLCASSLGLAGSRIAYEQYFGPGTRLTVT.

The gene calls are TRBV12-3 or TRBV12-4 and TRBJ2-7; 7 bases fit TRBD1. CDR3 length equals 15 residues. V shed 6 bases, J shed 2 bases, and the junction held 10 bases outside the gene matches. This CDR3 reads CASRTTGEGAYEQYF. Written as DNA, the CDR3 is TGTGCCAGCAGAACCACAGGGGAAGGGGCCTACGAGCAGTACTTC.

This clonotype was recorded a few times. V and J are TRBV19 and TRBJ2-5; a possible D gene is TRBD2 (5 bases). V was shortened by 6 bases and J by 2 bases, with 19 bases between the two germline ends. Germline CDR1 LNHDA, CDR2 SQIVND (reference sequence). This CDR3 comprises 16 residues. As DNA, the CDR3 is TGTGCCAGTAGGCCACTAAGATCCGGGGAACAAGAGACCCAGTACTTC. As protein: CASRPLRSGEQETQYF.

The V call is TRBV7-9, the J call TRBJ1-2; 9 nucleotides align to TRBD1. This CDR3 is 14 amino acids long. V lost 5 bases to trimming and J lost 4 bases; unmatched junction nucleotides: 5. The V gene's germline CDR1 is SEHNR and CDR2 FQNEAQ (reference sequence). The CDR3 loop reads CASSLTGGAYGYTF. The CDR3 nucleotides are TGTGCCAGCAGCCTAACAGGGGGCGCCTATGGCTACACCTTC.

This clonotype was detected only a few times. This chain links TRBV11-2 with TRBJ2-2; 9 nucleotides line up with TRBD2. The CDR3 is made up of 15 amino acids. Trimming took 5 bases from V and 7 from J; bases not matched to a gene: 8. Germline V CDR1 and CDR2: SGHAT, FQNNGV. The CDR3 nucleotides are TGTGCCAGCAGCGGGGCTAGCGGGAAGATCGGGGAGCTGTTTTTT. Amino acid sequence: CASSGASGKIGELFF.

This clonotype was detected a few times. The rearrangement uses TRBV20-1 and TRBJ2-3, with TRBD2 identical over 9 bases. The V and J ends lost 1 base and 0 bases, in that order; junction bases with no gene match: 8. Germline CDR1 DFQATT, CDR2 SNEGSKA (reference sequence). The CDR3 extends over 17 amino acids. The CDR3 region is CSARGSGRASSTDTQYF. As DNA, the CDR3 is TGCAGTGCTAGAGGTAGCGGGAGAGCTTCTAGCACAGATACGCAGTATTTT.

The DNA for the CDR3 is TGCAGTGCGAGGGGCCGTCGATCGGACAGGGATACGCAGTATTTT. Its protein product is CSARGRRSDRDTQYF. The rearrangement joins TRBV20-1 to TRBJ2-3; 7 positions match TRBD1. Per germline, CDR1 DFQATT and CDR2 SNEGSKA (reference sequence). The CDR3 has 15 residues. V gave up 6 bases and J gave up 6 bases; unmatched junction bases: 15.

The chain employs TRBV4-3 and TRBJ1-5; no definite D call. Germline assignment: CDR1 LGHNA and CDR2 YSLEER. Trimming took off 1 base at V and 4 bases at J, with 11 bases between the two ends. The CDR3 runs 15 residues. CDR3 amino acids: CASSQVWSANQPQHF. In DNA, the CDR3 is TGCGCCAGCAGCCAAGTATGGTCAGCTAATCAGCCCCAGCATTTT.